This record looks at one T cell receptor (beta chain) sequence and its context. Its antigen is still unknown. This entry belongs to a study of identical twins. Study-wide findings and caveats: Modelling underestimated the level of out-of-frame TCR alpha sharing observed in monozygotic twins. With beta out-of-frame sequences, excess sharing by twins was weaker.

TCRdb passed the 5' RACE reads through MiXCR, listing each CDR3 protein once. The data contain around 960,000 distinct CDR3 sequences, about 12% of them singletons. V shed 1 base and J shed 6 bases, with 13 bases lying between them. CDR1 and CDR2 from the germline V gene are LNHNV and YYDKDF (reference sequence). CDR3 size: 16 residues. The same data also contributed to another study, on yellow fever vaccine responses in identical twins.

The chain employs TRBV15 and TRBJ1-6, with D possibly matching TRBD1 (6 bases). The sample was PBMCs. This receptor was taken from a woman under 30 in good health. The CDR3 DNA is TGTGCCACCAGCAGAGCCGGGACATACGCTAATTCACCCCTCCACTTT. It translates to CATSRAGTYANSPLHF.